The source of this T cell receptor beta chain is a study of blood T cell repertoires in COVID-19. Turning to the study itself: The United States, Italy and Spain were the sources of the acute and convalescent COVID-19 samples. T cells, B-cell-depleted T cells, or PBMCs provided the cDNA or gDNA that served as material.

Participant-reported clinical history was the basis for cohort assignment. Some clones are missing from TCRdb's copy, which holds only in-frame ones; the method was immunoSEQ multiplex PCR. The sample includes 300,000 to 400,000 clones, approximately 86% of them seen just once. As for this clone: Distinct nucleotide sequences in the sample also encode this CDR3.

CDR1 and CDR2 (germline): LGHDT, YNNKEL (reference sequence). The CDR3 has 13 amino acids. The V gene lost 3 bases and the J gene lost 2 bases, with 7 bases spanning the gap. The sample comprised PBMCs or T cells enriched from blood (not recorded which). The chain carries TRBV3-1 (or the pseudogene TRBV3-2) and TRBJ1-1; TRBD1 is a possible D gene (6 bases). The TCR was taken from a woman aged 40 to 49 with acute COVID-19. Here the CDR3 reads CASSQGANTEAFF. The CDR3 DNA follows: TGTGCCAGCAGCCAGGGGGCTAACACTGAAGCTTTCTTT.